The rows below give T cell receptor beta chains drawn from one sample of a study of T cell repertoires in cytomegalovirus infection. TCRdb reprocessed the reads with MiXCR, giving one entry per CDR3 protein. The sample lists 200,000 to 300,000 distinct CDR3 sequences, 9% to 15% occurring once. The sequenced sample was PBMCs. Receptors originate from a human donor in good health (CMV status not recorded). Some clones in this sample may be carry-over from other donors' samples. Both conserved end residues are part of each CDR3. D genes are given only for firm matches. Size tells how often a clone was seen (once, few, many) or the class of an expanded clone, and some rows leave it out.

J gene,V gene,D gene,clone size,CDR3 protein,CDR3 DNA
TRBJ2-7,TRBV12-3/TRBV12-4,TRBD2,.,CASSSLAGEDEQYF,TGTGCCAGCAGTTCCCTAGCGGGAGAAGACGAGCAGTACTTC
TRBJ1-4,TRBV7-2,.,many,CASSRGGKDEKLFF,TGTGCCAGCAGCCGGGGAGGGAAGGATGAAAAACTGTTTTTT
TRBJ2-5,TRBV5-4,.,many,CASSFQGLTDRETYF,TGTGCCAGCAGCTTTCAGGGACTGACAGACAGGGAGACGTACTTC
TRBJ2-3,TRBV19,.,.,CASSIDPQVGKYF,TGTGCCAGTAGTATAGATCCACAGGTAGGAAAGTATTTT
TRBJ2-1,TRBV7-9,TRBD2,many,CASSLSGGRGEQFF,TGTGCCAGCAGCCTAAGCGGGGGGAGGGGTGAGCAGTTCTTC
TRBJ2-7,TRBV7-2,.,many,CASRPYSGSYEQYF,TGTGCCAGCAGACCTTACAGTGGCTCCTACGAGCAGTACTTC
TRBJ2-2,TRBV7-2,.,once,CVSSLGGGGELFF,TGTGTCAGCAGCTTAGGGGGAGGCGGGGAGCTGTTTTTT
TRBJ1-5,TRBV28,.,many,CASSLPTAGKQPQHF,TGTGCCAGCAGTCTCCCTACTGCGGGTAAACAGCCCCAGCATTTT
TRBJ2-1,TRBV12-3/TRBV12-4,TRBD1,many,CASSLRTGPYNEQFF,TGTGCCAGCAGTCTTCGGACAGGGCCCTACAATGAGCAGTTCTTC
TRBJ1-1,TRBV5-1,.,.,CASSLGGPGTEAFF,TGCGCCAGCAGCTTGGGGGGGCCGGGAACTGAAGCTTTCTTT
TRBJ1-1,TRBV28,.,many,CASRGRPEAFF,TGTGCCAGCAGAGGACGTCCGGAAGCTTTCTTT
TRBJ1-1,TRBV15,.,few,CATSRDSARAFF,TGTGCCACCAGCAGAGATTCAGCGAGGGCTTTCTTT
TRBJ1-1,TRBV7-2,.,many,CASSLERDKRNTEAFF,TGTGCCAGCAGCTTAGAACGCGACAAGCGGAACACTGAAGCTTTCTTT
TRBJ1-6,TRBV7-2,.,many,CASSLQDARLPLHF,TGTGCCAGCAGCCTGCAGGACGCCAGGTTACCCCTCCACTTT
TRBJ2-3,TRBV18,TRBD2,.,CASSRASGPSDTQYF,TGTGCCAGCTCCCGAGCTAGCGGACCATCAGATACGCAGTATTTT
TRBJ2-3,TRBV7-3,TRBD2,few,CASSLKGGRAVDTQYF,TGTGCCAGCAGCTTAAAAGGCGGGAGGGCCGTAGATACGCAGTATTTT
TRBJ1-3,TRBV15,.,.,CATSRDKGVGNTIYF,TGTGCCACCAGCAGAGATAAGGGAGTTGGAAACACCATATATTTT
TRBJ1-4,TRBV10-3,.,.,CASGGADEKLFF,TGTGCCAGCGGCGGGGCCGATGAAAAACTGTTTTTT
TRBJ1-2,TRBV11-2,TRBD1,many,CASSPTGQGNYGYTF,TGTGCCAGCAGTCCAACGGGACAGGGAAATTATGGCTACACCTTC
TRBJ1-1,TRBV7-2,.,many,CASSLGRLTEAFF,TGTGCCAGCAGCTTAGGAAGACTCACTGAAGCTTTCTTT
TRBJ1-4,TRBV28,TRBD1,many,CASSIIAGTATNEKLFF,TGTGCCAGCAGTATTATAGCCGGGACAGCAACTAATGAAAAACTGTTTTTT
TRBJ2-5,TRBV5-1,TRBD1,few,CASSRDRAGETQYF,TGCGCCAGCAGCCGCGACAGGGCCGGAGAGACCCAGTACTTC
TRBJ2-1,TRBV27,.,many,CASSFGSDSPYNEQFF,TGTGCCAGCAGTTTTGGTTCGGATTCTCCCTACAATGAGCAGTTCTTC
TRBJ2-3,TRBV4-3,TRBD2,few,CASSPGLAGSGDTQYF,TGCGCCAGCAGCCCGGGACTAGCGGGATCGGGAGATACGCAGTATTTT
TRBJ2-7,TRBV20-1,TRBD1,many,CSARDPTGAKQYF,TGCAGTGCTAGAGATCCGACAGGGGCAAAGCAGTACTTC
TRBJ1-1,TRBV12-3/TRBV12-4,TRBD1,many,CASTPTGQFTEAFF,TGTGCCAGCACCCCGACAGGGCAGTTCACTGAAGCTTTCTTT
TRBJ1-2,TRBV7-3,TRBD1,few,CASRPTGAPLGYGYTF,TGTGCCAGCAGGCCAACAGGGGCGCCGTTGGGCTATGGCTACACCTTC
TRBJ2-5,TRBV7-2,.,once,CASSSQTGVQETQYF,TGTGCCAGCAGCTCTCAGACAGGTGTACAAGAGACCCAGTACTTC
TRBJ2-2,TRBV29-1,TRBD1,few,CSVVPPGTGRTGELFF,TGCAGCGTTGTACCCCCAGGGACAGGGCGGACCGGGGAGCTGTTTTTT
TRBJ2-1,TRBV7-3,TRBD2,many,CASSPTSVPNEQFF,TGTGCCAGCAGCCCTACTAGCGTCCCCAATGAGCAGTTCTTC
TRBJ1-5,TRBV10-3,.,many,CAISELRNQPQHF,TGTGCCATCAGTGAATTAAGGAATCAGCCCCAGCATTTT
TRBJ1-1,TRBV19,.,few,CASSITGWDTEAFF,TGTGCCAGTAGTATAACAGGGTGGGACACTGAAGCTTTCTTT
TRBJ2-2,TRBV6-2/TRBV6-3,TRBD1,.,CASSSFPGQGTGELFF,TGTGCCAGCAGTTCCTTCCCGGGACAGGGAACCGGGGAGCTGTTTTTT
TRBJ2-7,TRBV11-3,TRBD1,many,CASSLVKGAGEQYF,TGTGCCAGCAGCTTAGTCAAGGGGGCGGGCGAGCAGTACTTC
TRBJ1-6,TRBV7-2,TRBD1,.,CASSWRQGGNSPLHF,TGTGCCAGCAGCTGGCGACAGGGAGGGAATTCACCCCTCCACTTT
TRBJ2-5,TRBV20-1,.,.,CSAAGHFAQETQYF,TGCAGTGCTGCCGGACACTTTGCGCAAGAGACCCAGTACTTC
TRBJ1-2,TRBV2,.,few,CASRGFTF,TGTGCCAGCAGAGGATTCACCTTC
TRBJ2-7,TRBV29-1,.,many,CSVVLAYEQYF,TGCAGCGTTGTTCTGGCCTACGAGCAGTACTTC
TRBJ1-2,TRBV15,.,.,CATSPPGRYYGYTF,TGTGCCACCAGCCCACCGGGACGGTACTATGGCTACACCTTC
TRBJ2-7,TRBV4-3,TRBD2,few,CASSQGEGAPSYEQYF,TGCGCCAGCAGCCAAGGGGAGGGAGCCCCCTCCTACGAGCAGTACTTC
TRBJ2-7,TRBV5-1,.,.,CASSLESGGSYEQYF,TGCGCCAGCAGCTTGGAGAGCGGAGGCTCCTACGAGCAGTACTTC
TRBJ2-1,TRBV29-1,.,.,CSVERARDEQFF,TGCAGCGTTGAAAGGGCGAGGGATGAGCAGTTCTTC
TRBJ1-5,TRBV6-4,.,.,CASSADSGSSLAPQHF,TGTGCCAGCAGTGCCGACAGTGGGTCCTCATTGGCGCCCCAGCATTTT
TRBJ2-6,TRBV28,TRBD1,.,CASSQDRGTSSGANVLTF,TGTGCCAGCAGTCAGGACAGGGGAACCTCATCTGGGGCCAACGTCCTGACTTTC
TRBJ2-7,TRBV18,TRBD1,few,CASSPPGTGKGEQYF,TGTGCCAGCTCACCACCCGGGACAGGGAAAGGCGAGCAGTACTTC
TRBJ2-7,TRBV6-5,.,many,CASSLTRWGEQYF,TGTGCCAGCAGTTTAACTAGGTGGGGCGAGCAGTACTTC
TRBJ1-1,TRBV2,.,.,CASKGGSSPEAFF,TGTGCCAGCAAAGGGGGGAGCTCCCCTGAAGCTTTCTTT
TRBJ1-3,TRBV6-2/TRBV6-3,.,.,CASSYNRDVGNTIYF,TGTGCCAGCAGTTACAACCGGGACGTTGGAAACACCATATATTTT
TRBJ1-6,TRBV2,TRBD1,.,CASLWLRTGFTPLHF,TGTGCCAGCTTATGGCTGCGGACAGGGTTTACACCCCTCCACTTT
TRBJ1-1,TRBV6-6,.,.,CDSSSPRGATNTEAFF,TGTGACAGCAGTTCCCCTAGGGGGGCGACGAACACTGAAGCTTTCTTT
TRBJ1-1,TRBV20-1,.,.,CSARDGGLTTEAFF,TGCAGTGCTAGAGATGGCGGGTTAACCACTGAAGCTTTCTTT
TRBJ2-2,TRBV29-1,TRBD1,.,CSLRQGGTGELFF,TGCAGCCTAAGACAGGGTGGAACCGGGGAGCTGTTTTTT
TRBJ1-2,TRBV2,.,.,CASSNTVIYGYTF,TGTGCCAGCAGCAATACAGTTATCTATGGCTACACCTTC
TRBJ1-1,TRBV28,.,once,CASSLLLVVDSTAFF,TGTGCCAGCAGTTTACTTTTAGTGGTAGACAGTACCGCTTTCTTT
TRBJ2-4,TRBV19,.,.,CASSALGSQLGKNIQYF,TGTGCCAGTAGCGCTTTGGGGAGTCAGTTGGGCAAAAACATTCAGTACTTC
TRBJ2-6,TRBV24-1,TRBD1,few,CATSDPLTGESSGANVLTF,TGTGCCACCAGTGATCCACTGACAGGGGAGAGCTCTGGGGCCAACGTCCTGACTTTC